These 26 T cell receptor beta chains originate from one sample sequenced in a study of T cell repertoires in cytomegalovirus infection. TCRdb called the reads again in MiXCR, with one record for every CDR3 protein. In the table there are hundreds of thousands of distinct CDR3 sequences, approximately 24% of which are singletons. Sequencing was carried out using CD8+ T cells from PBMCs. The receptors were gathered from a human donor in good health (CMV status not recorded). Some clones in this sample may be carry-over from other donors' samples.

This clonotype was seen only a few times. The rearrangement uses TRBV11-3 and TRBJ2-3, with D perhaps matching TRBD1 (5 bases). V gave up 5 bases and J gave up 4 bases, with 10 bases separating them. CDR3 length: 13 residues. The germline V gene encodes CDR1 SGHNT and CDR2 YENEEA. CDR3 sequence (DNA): TGTGCCAGCAGCCGCAGGGATTCAGATACGCAGTATTTT. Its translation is CASSRRDSDTQYF.

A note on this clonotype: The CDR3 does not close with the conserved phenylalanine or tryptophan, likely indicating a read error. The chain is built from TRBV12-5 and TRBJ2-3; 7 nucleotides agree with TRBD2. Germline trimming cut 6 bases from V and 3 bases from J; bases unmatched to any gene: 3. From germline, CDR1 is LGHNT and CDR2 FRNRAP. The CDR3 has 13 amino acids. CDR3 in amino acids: CASGRTSTDTQYY. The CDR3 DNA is TGTGCTAGTGGCCGGACTAGTACAGATACGCAGTATTAT.

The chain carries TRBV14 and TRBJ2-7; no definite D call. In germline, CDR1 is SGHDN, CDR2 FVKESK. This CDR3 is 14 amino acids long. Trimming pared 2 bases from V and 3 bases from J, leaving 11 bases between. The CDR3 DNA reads TGTGCCAGCAGCCAACAAGACGGGCACTACGAGCAGTACTTC. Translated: CASSQQDGHYEQYF.

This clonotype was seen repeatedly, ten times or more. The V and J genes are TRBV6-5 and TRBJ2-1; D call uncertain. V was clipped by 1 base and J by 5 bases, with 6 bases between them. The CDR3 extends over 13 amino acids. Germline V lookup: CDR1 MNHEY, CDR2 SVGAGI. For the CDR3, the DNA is TGTGCCAGCAGTTACTGGGGTGACAATGAGCAGTTCTTC. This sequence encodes CASSYWGDNEQFF.

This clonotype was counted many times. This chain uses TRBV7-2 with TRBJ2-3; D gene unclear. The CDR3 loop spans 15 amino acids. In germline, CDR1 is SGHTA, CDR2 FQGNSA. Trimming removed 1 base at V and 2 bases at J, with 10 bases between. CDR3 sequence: CASSLDPTFTDTQYF. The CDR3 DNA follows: TGTGCCAGCAGCTTAGATCCGACTTTCACAGATACGCAGTATTTT.

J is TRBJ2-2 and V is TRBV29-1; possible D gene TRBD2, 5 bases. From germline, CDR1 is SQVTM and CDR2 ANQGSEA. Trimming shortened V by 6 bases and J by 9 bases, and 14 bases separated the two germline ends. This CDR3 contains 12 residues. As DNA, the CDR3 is TGCAGCGTCGCGGACTTGTCCCGGGAGCTGTTTTTT. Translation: CSVADLSRELFF.

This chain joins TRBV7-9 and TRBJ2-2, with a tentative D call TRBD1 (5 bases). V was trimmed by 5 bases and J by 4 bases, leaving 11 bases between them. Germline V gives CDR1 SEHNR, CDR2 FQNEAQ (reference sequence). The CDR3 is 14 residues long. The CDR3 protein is CASSAPRVTGELFF. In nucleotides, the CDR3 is TGTGCCAGCAGCGCACCCAGGGTCACCGGGGAGCTGTTTTTT.

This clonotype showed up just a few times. CDR3: CASRREGPYDNQPQHF. CDR3 coding DNA: TGTGCCAGCAGAAGGGAAGGACCATATGACAATCAGCCCCAGCATTTT. The chain uses TRBV28 and TRBJ1-5, with unresolved D. CDR1 and CDR2 (germline): MDHEN, SYDVKM. The CDR3 consists of 16 residues. The germline V and J ends were trimmed by 6 bases and 3 bases, with 18 bases remaining between them.

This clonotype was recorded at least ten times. This chain's CDR3 is CASSLYARSGEKLFF. The CDR3 region has the DNA TGTGCCAGCAGCTTGTATGCCAGGTCGGGCGAAAAACTGTTTTTT. The rearrangement links TRBV5-5 to TRBJ1-4; D gene uncertain. This CDR3 has 15 residues. Germline CDR1 and CDR2: SGHKS and YYEKEE (reference sequence). Trimming removed 1 base at V and 8 bases at J, with 15 bases between.

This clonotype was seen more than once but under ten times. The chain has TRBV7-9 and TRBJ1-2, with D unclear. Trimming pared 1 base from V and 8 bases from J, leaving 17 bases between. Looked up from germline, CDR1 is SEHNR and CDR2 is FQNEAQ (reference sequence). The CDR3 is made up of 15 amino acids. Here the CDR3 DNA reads TGTGCCAGCAGCTTAGGCAGGCCGTCCGTCCACGGCTACACCTTC. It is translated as CASSLGRPSVHGYTF.

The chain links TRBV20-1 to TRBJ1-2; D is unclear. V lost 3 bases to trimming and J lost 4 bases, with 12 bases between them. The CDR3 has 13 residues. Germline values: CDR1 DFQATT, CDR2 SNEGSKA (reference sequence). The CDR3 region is CSASEDGVYGYTF. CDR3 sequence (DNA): TGCAGTGCTAGCGAAGACGGAGTCTATGGCTACACCTTC.

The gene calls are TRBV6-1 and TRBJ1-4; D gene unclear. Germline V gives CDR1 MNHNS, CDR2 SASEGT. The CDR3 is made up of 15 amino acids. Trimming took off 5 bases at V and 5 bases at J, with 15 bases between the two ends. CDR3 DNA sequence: TGTGCCAGCAGTCGCATGACGGGGATGAATGAAAAACTGTTTTTT. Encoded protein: CASSRMTGMNEKLFF.

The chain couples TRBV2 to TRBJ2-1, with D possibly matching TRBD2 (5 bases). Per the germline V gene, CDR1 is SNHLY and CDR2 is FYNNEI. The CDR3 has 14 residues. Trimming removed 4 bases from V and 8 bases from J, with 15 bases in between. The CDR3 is CASSALDGGDEQFF. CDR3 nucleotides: TGTGCCAGCAGTGCCCTGGACGGAGGAGATGAGCAGTTCTTC.

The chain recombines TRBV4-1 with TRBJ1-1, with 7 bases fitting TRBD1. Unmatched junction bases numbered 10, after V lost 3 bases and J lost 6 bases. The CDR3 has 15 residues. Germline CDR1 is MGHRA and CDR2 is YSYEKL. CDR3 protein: CASSHMVRGISEAFF. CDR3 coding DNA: TGCGCCAGCAGCCATATGGTCAGGGGGATCTCTGAAGCTTTCTTT.

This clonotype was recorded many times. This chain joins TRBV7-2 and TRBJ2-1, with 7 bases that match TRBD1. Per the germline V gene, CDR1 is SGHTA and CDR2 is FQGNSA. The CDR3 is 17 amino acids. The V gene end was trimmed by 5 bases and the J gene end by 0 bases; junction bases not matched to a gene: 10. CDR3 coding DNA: TGTGCCAGCAGCGCCCCGACAGGGCTGAGCTCCTACAATGAGCAGTTCTTC. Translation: CASSAPTGLSSYNEQFF.

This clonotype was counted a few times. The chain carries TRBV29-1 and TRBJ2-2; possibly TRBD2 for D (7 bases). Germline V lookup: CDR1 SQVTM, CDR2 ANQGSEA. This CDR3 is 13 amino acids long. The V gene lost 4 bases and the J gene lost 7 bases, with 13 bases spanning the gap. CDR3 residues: CSVVGGQSGELFF. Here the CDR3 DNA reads TGCAGCGTTGTGGGGGGGCAGAGCGGGGAGCTGTTTTTT.

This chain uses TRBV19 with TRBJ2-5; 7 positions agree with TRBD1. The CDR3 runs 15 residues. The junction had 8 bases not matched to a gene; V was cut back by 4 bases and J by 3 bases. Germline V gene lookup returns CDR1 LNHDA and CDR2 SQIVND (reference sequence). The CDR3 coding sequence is TGTGCCAGTAGTACGCTTCCGGGACAGAAAGAGACCCAGTACTTC. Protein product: CASSTLPGQKETQYF. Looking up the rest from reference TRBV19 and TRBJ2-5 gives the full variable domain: DGGITQSPKYLFRKEGQNVTLSCEQNLNHDAMYWYRQDPGQGLRLIYYSQIVNDFQKGDIAEGYSVSREKKESFPLTVTSAQKNPTAFYLCASSTLPGQKETQYFGPGTRLLVL.

The CDR3 protein is CAAGEGYGYTF. In DNA, the CDR3 is TGTGCCGCCGGGGAAGGGTATGGCTACACCTTC. The chain employs TRBV25-1 and TRBJ1-2; D ambiguous. Germline CDR1 MGHDK, CDR2 SYGVNS. The V gene lost 11 bases and the J gene lost 5 bases, with 12 bases spanning the gap. CDR3 length: 11 amino acids.

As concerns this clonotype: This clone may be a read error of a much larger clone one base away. The CDR3 spells CASSYLDRVAFF. DNA of the CDR3: TGTGCCAGCAGTTATCTCGATCGGGTAGCTTTCTTT. The chain employs TRBV12-3 or TRBV12-4 and TRBJ1-1; D ambiguous. The V end lost 4 bases, the J end lost 10 bases, and 13 bases lay between the germline ends. The CDR3 is made up of 12 amino acids.

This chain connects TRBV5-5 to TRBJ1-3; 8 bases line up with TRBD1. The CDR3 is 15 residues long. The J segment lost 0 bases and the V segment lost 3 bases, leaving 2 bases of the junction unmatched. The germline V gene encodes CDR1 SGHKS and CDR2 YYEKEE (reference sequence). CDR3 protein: CASSSGQDSGNTIYF. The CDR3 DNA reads TGTGCCAGCAGCTCGGGACAGGACTCTGGAAACACCATATATTTT. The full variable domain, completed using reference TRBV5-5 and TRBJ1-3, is DAGVTQSPTHLIKTRGQQVTLRCSPISGHKSVSWYQQVLGQGPQFIFQYYEKEERGRGNFPDRFSARQFPNYSSELNVNALLLGDSALYLCASSSGQDSGNTIYFGEGSWLTVV.

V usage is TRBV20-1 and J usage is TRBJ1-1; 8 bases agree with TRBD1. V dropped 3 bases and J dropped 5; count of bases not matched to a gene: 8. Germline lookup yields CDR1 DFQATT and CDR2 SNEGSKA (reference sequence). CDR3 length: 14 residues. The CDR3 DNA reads TGCAGTGCTAGCCCGGCCAGGGGGCAGACTGAAGCTTTCTTT. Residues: CSASPARGQTEAFF.

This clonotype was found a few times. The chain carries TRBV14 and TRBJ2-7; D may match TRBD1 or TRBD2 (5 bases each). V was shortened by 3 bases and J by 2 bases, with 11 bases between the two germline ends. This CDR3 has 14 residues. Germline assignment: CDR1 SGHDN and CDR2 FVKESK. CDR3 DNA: TGTGCCAGCAGCCACTGGGACGGCCCCTACGAGCAGTACTTC. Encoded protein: CASSHWDGPYEQYF.

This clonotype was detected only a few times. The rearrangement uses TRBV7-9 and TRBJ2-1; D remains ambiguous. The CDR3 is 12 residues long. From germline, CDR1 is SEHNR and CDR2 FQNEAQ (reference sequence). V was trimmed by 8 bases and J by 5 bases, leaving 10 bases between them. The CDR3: CASGFFDNEQFF. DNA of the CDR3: TGTGCCAGCGGTTTTTTTGACAATGAGCAGTTCTTC. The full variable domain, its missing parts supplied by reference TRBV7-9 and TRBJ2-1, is DTGVSQNPRHKITKRGQNVTFRCDPISEHNRLYWYRQTLGQGPEFLTYFQNEAQLEKSRLLSDRFSAERPKGSFSTLEIQRTEQGDSAMYLCASGFFDNEQFFGPGTRLTVL.

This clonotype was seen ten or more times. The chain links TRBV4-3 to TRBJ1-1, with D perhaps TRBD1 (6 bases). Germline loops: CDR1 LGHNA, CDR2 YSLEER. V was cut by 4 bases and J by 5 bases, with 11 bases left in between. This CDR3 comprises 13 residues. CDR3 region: CASSRTGLTEAFF. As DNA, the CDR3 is TGCGCCAGCAGCCGCACAGGGTTGACTGAAGCTTTCTTT.

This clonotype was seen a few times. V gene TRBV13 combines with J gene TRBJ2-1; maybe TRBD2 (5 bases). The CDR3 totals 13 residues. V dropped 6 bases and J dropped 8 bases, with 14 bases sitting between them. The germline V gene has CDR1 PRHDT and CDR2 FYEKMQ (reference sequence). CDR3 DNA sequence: TGTGCCAGCAGGACCCTAGTTAGCGATGAGCAGTTCTTC. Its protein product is CASRTLVSDEQFF.

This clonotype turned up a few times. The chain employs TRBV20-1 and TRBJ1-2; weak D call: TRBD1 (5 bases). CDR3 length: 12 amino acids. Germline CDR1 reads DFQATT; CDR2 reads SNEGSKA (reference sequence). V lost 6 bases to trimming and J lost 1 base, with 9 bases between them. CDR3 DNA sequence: TGCAGTGCCAAAGACAGTAACTATGGCTACACCTTC. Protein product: CSAKDSNYGYTF.